The next 19 T cell receptor beta chains were all read from a single sample in a study of shared clonotypes between healthy human individuals. Naive CD8 cells were CD45RO-negative, positively selected for CCR7, excluding terminally differentiated effector memory CD45RA+ cells. Data came from immunoSEQ multiplex PCR; TCRdb stores just in-frame clones and leaves some out. The data hold 500,000 to 700,000 clones, with approximately 95% observed a single time. Sequenced sample: naive CD8+ T cells sorted from blood. The receptors come from a woman in her 30s in good health.

V usage is TRBV11-2 and J usage is TRBJ2-5, with D possibly TRBD1 on 5 matching bases. The J call could be wrong; TRBJ2-7 is a better fit for the DNA end. From germline, CDR1 is SGHAT and CDR2 FQNNGV. The CDR3 loop spans 12 amino acids. The CDR3 reads CASSLTGYEQYF. CDR3 sequence (DNA): TGTGCCAGCAGCTTAACAGGCTACGAGCAGTACTTC.

V is TRBV28 and J is TRBJ2-2; tentatively, D is TRBD2 (6 bases). The CDR3 spans 16 residues. The germline CDR1 and CDR2 sequences are MDHEN and SYDVKM. Trimming cost V 6 bases and J 2 bases, with 16 bases left between them. For the CDR3, the DNA is TGTGCCAGCAGACAATTAGCGGTTATTAACACCGGGGAGCTGTTTTTT. Protein sequence: CASRQLAVINTGELFF.

The genes are TRBV5-1 and TRBJ2-7; D might be TRBD1 (5 bases). This CDR3 has 13 residues. The V end was cut by 6 bases, the J end by 3 bases, with 13 bases between. Germline CDR1 and CDR2: SGHRS and YFSETQ. CDR3 region: CASMRTDSYEQYF. CDR3 nucleotides: TGCGCCAGCATGCGGACCGACAGCTACGAGCAGTACTTC.

V and J are TRBV5-4 and TRBJ2-2; possible D gene TRBD1, 6 bases. The V and J ends lost 6 bases and 6 bases respectively, with 12 bases between them. Germline values: CDR1 SGHNT, CDR2 YYREEE (reference sequence). The CDR3 spans 13 residues. CDR3 region: CASTPRGSGELFF. CDR3 DNA: TGTGCCAGCACCCCAAGGGGGTCCGGGGAGCTGTTTTTT.

This sequence joins TRBV6-5 and TRBJ1-2, with D unclear. CDR1 is MNHEY and CDR2 is SVGAGI in the germline V gene. The CDR3 totals 15 residues. V was shortened by 4 bases and J by 6 bases, with 18 bases between the two germline ends. The CDR3: CASSSLTGFPHGYTF. Here the CDR3 DNA reads TGTGCCAGCAGTTCACTTACCGGGTTCCCTCATGGCTACACCTTC.

The rearrangement uses TRBV19 and TRBJ1-3, with D tentatively TRBD1 (5 bases). CDR3 size: 18 residues. Germline values: CDR1 LNHDA, CDR2 SQIVND (reference sequence). V was pared by 5 bases and J by 0 bases, with 20 bases between. The CDR3 DNA reads TGTGCCAGTAGTCGCGCGTTGGCAGGGATGACCTCTGGAAACACCATATATTTT. It is translated as CASSRALAGMTSGNTIYF.

The chain couples TRBV15 to TRBJ1-3; 8 nucleotides match TRBD1. Germline CDR1 and CDR2: LNHNV and YYDKDF (reference sequence). Germline trimming cut 3 bases from V and 5 bases from J; bases unmatched to any gene: 3. The CDR3 has 14 residues. The CDR3 nucleotides read TGTGCCACCAGCAGCGACAGGGGACGAAACACCATATATTTT. Encoded protein: CATSSDRGRNTIYF.

This rearrangement joins TRBV4-2 to TRBJ2-1; 11 bases align to TRBD2. V was pared by 0 bases and J by 8 bases, with 12 bases of the junction left unmatched. The CDR3 has 18 amino acids. Germline CDR1 is LGHNA and CDR2 is YNFKEQ. The CDR3 DNA reads as TGTGCCAGCAGCCAAGATATTATAGCGGGGACTAGCGGCCATGAGCAGTTCTTC. Protein sequence: CASSQDIIAGTSGHEQFF.

The genes are TRBV29-1 and TRBJ2-4, with TRBD2 matching over 9 bases. In germline, CDR1 is SQVTM, CDR2 ANQGSEA. V gave up 0 bases and J gave up 3 bases; unmatched junction bases: 9. This CDR3 is built from 17 residues. This chain's CDR3 is CSVEDPGTSGFKNIQYF. The CDR3 region has the DNA TGCAGCGTTGAAGATCCAGGTACTAGCGGGTTCAAAAACATTCAGTACTTC.

A few counts support this clone. This rearrangement joins TRBV5-1 to TRBJ1-1; D might be TRBD1 (6 bases). The CDR3 spans 12 residues. Trimming took off 0 bases at V and 7 bases at J, with 7 bases between the two ends. CDR1 is SGHRS and CDR2 is YFSETQ in the germline V gene. CDR3 residues: CASSLAGDEAFF. DNA for the CDR3: TGCGCCAGCAGCTTGGCAGGGGATGAAGCTTTCTTT.

The chain uses TRBV28 and TRBJ2-3, with D maybe TRBD2 (5 bases). The CDR3 consists of 17 residues. V was pared by 1 base and J by 0 bases, with 14 bases between. Germline V gene data show CDR1 as MDHEN and CDR2 as SYDVKM. The CDR3 sequence: CASSLYRERASTDTQYF. DNA of the CDR3: TGTGCCAGCAGTTTATACCGGGAAAGGGCTAGCACAGATACGCAGTATTTT.

V usage is TRBV6-5 and J usage is TRBJ1-1; D not resolved. The CDR3 runs to 13 residues. The ends were cut back, 4 bases at V and 4 bases at J, with 10 bases in the middle. Germline CDR1 reads MNHEY; CDR2 reads SVGAGI. CDR3 in DNA: TGTGCCAGCAGTTTTGGGGTGCGCACTGAAGCTTTCTTT. Protein product: CASSFGVRTEAFF.

The gene calls are TRBV7-9 and TRBJ2-3; 7 bases align to TRBD2. This CDR3 spans 14 amino acids. The V gene's germline CDR1 is SEHNR and CDR2 FQNEAQ (reference sequence). CDR3 in amino acids: CATNLRGGTDTQYF. Here the CDR3 DNA reads TGTGCGACGAACTTGAGGGGAGGGACAGATACGCAGTATTTT.

The gene calls are TRBV11-2 and TRBJ2-5; D is undetermined. In germline, CDR1 is SGHAT, CDR2 FQNNGV. With 1 base removed from V and 5 bases from J, the gap between germline ends came to 5 bases. The CDR3 contains 12 residues. In nucleotides, the CDR3 is TGTGCCAGCAGCTTAGTGTCTGAGACCCAGTACTTC. Amino acids: CASSLVSETQYF.

The CDR3 nucleotides are TGTGCCAGCAGCTTGGAGGGGCCGGGGGAAAAACTGTTTTTT. The encoded protein is CASSLEGPGEKLFF. The J gene is TRBJ1-4, the V gene TRBV5-4; maybe TRBD1 (5 bases). V lost 0 bases to trimming and J lost 8 bases, with 11 bases between them. This CDR3 contains 14 residues. Germline CDR1 reads SGHNT; CDR2 reads YYREEE (reference sequence).

A single count supports this clone. The chain links TRBV9 to TRBJ2-1, with a weak D call TRBD2 (5 bases). The CDR3 loop spans 13 amino acids. CDR1 SGDLS and CDR2 YYNGEE come from the germline V gene. Between the trimmed V and J ends, which lost 0 bases and 8 bases, there was a span of 9 bases. The CDR3, as DNA: TGTGCCAGCAGCGTAGTGGACTGGGATGAGCAGTTCTTC. Residues: CASSVVDWDEQFF.

In this sample, this clone turned up once. V is TRBV28 and J is TRBJ1-1, with a tentative D call TRBD1 (5 bases). V was cut by 3 bases and J by 3 bases, with 20 bases left in between. The CDR3 is made up of 17 amino acids. CDR1 and CDR2 from the germline V gene are MDHEN and SYDVKM. The DNA of the CDR3 is TGTGCCAGCAGTTTCGCCCAGGGTCAAGTTTCGGACACTGAAGCTTTCTTT. It is translated as CASSFAQGQVSDTEAFF.

The rearrangement links TRBV15 to TRBJ2-3; 10 bases align to TRBD2. CDR1 and CDR2 (germline): LNHNV, YYDKDF (reference sequence). CDR3 length: 17 amino acids. V lost 0 bases and J lost 3; bases outside the gene matches: 6. CDR3 loop: CATSRDRSGRGTDTQYF. In nucleotides, the CDR3 is TGTGCCACCAGCAGAGATCGGAGCGGGAGGGGGACAGATACGCAGTATTTT.

V usage is TRBV5-6 and J usage is TRBJ1-2, with D possibly being TRBD1 (6 bases). Germline-derived CDR1 and CDR2 are SGHDT and YYEEEE. Between the trimmed V and J ends, which lost 4 bases and 4 bases, there was a span of 14 bases. CDR3 length equals 14 residues. DNA for the CDR3: TGTGCCAGCAGCCCCGGGGGGGCTGGCTATGGCTACACCTTC. It translates to CASSPGGAGYGYTF.